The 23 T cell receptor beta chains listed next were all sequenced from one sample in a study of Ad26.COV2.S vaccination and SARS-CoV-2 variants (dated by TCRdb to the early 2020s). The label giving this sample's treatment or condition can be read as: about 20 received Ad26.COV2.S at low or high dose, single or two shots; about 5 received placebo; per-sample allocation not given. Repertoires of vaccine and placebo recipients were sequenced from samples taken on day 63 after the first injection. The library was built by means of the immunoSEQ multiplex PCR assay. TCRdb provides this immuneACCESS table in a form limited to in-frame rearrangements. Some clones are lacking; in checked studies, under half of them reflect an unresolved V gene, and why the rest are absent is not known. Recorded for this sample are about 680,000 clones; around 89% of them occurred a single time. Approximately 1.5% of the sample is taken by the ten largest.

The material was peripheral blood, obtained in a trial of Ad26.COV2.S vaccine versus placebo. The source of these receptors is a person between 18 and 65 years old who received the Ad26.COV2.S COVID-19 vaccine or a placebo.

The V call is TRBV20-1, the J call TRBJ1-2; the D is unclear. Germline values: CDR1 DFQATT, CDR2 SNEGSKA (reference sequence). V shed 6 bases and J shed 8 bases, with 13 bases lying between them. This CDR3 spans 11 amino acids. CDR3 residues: CSASGVQGYTF. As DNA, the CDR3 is TGCAGTGCCTCGGGAGTTCAGGGCTACACCTTC.

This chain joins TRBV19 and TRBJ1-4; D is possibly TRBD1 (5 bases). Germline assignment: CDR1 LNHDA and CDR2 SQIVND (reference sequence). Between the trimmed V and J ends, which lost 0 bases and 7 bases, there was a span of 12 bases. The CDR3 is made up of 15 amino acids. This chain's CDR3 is CASSIEGQLSEKLFF. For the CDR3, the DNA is TGTGCCAGTAGTATAGAAGGACAACTTTCTGAAAAACTGTTTTTT.

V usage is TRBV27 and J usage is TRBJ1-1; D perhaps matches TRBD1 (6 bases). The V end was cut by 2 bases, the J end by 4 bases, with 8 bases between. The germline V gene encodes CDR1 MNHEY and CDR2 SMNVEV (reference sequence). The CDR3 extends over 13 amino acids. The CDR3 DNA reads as TGTGCCAGCAGTTTAGGGGGGCCCACTGAAGCTTTCTTT. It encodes CASSLGGPTEAFF.

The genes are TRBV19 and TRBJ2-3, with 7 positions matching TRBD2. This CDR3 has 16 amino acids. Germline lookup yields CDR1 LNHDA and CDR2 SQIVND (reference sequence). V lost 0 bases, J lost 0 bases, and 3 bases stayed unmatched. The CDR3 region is CASSIDPSGSTDTQYF. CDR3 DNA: TGTGCCAGTAGTATAGATCCTAGCGGAAGCACAGATACGCAGTATTTT.

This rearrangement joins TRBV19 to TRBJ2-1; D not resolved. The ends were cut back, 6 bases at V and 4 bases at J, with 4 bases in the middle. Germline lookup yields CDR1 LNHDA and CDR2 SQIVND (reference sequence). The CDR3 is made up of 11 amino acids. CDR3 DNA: TGTGCCAGTAGCGTATACAATGAGCAGTTCTTC. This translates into CASSVYNEQFF.

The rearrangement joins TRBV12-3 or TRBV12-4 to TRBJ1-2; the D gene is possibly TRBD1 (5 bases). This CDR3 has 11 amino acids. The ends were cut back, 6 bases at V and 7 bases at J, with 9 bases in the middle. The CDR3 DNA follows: TGTGCCAGCAGCCAGGGTACTGGCTACACCTTC. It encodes CASSQGTGYTF.

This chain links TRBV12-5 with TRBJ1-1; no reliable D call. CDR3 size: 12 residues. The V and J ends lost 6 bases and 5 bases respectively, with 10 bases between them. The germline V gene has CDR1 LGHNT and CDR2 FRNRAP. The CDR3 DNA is TGTGCTAGTGGGCCGTGGAGTACTGAAGCTTTCTTT. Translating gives CASGPWSTEAFF.

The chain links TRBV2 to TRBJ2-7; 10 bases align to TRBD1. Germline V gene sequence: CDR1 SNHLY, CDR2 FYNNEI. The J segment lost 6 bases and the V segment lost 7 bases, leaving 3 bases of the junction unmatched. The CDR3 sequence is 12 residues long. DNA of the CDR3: TGTGCCAGCACGGACAGGGGGGCCGAGCAGTACTTC. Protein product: CASTDRGAEQYF.

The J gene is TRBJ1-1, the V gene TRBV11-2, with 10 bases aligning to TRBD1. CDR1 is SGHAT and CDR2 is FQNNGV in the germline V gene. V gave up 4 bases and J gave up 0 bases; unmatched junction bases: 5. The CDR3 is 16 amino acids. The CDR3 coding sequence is TGTGCCAGCAGCTCCGCCGGGACAGGGGTGAACACTGAAGCTTTCTTT. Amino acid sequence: CASSSAGTGVNTEAFF.

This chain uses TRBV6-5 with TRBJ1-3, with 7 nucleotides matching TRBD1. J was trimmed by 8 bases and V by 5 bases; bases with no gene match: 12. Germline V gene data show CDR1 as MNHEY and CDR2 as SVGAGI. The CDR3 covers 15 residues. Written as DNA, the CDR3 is TGTGCCAGCAGTCCGGGGCAGGGGGTGATATACACCATATATTTT. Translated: CASSPGQGVIYTIYF.

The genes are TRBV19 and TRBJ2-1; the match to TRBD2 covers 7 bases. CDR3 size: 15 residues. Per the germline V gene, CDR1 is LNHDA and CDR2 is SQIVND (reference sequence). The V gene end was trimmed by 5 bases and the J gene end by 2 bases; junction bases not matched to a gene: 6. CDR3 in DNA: TGTGCCAGTAGTCTTCCGGGACTAACCTACAATGAGCAGTTCTTC. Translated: CASSLPGLTYNEQFF.

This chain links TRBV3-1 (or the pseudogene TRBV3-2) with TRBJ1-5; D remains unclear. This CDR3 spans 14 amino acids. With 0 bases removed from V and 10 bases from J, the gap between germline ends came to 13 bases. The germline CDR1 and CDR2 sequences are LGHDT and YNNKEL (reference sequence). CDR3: CASSQESNLGPQHF. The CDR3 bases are TGTGCCAGCAGCCAAGAGTCCAATCTAGGTCCCCAGCATTTT.

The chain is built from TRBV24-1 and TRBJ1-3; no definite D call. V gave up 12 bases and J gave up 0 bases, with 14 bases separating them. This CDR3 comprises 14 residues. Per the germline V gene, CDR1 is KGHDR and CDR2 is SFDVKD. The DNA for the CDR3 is TGTGCCGCTCGCCGTACAGACTCTGGAAACACCATATATTTT. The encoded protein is CAARRTDSGNTIYF.

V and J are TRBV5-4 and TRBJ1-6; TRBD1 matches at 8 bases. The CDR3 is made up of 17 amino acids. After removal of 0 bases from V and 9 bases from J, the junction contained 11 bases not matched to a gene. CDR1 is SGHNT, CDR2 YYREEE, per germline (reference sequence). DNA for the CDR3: TGTGCCAGCAGCTTGGATCATTCCGGGACAGGTATTTCACCCCTCCACTTT. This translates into CASSLDHSGTGISPLHF.

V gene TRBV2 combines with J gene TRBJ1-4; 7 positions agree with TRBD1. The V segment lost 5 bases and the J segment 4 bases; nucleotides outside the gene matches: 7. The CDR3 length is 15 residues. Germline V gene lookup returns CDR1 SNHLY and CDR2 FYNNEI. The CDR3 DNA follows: TGTGCCAGCAGTCCAGGGACAGCCGATAATGAAAAACTGTTTTTT. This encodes CASSPGTADNEKLFF.

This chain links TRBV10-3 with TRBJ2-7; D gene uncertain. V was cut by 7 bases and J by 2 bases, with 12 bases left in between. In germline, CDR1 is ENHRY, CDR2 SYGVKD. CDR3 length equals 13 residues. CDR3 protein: CAITDPLTYEQYF. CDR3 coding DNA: TGTGCCATCACGGACCCTTTAACCTACGAGCAGTACTTC.

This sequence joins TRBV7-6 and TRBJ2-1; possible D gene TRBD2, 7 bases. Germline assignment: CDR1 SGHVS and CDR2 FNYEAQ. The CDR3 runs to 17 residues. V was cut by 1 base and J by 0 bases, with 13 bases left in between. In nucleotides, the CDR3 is TGTGCCAGCAGCTTAGTTGGGGGGGCAGGCTCCTACAATGAGCAGTTCTTC. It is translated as CASSLVGGAGSYNEQFF. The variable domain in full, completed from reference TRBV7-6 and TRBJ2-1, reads GAGVSQSPRYKVTKRGQDVALRCDPISGHVSLYWYRQALGQGPEFLTYFNYEAQQDKSGLPNDRFSAERPEGSISTLTIQRTEQRDSAMYRCASSLVGGAGSYNEQFFGPGTRLTVL.

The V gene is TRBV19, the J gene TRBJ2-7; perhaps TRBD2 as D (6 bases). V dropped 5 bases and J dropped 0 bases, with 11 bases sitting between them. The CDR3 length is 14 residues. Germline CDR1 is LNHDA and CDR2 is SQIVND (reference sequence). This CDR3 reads CASSADGSSYEQYF. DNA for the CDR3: TGTGCCAGTAGTGCTGACGGGAGCTCCTACGAGCAGTACTTC.

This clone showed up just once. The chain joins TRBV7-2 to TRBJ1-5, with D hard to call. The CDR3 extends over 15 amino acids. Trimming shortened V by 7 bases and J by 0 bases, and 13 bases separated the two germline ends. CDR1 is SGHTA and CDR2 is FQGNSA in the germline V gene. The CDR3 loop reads CASTVGSYSNQPQHF. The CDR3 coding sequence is TGTGCCAGCACCGTTGGGAGCTATAGCAATCAGCCCCAGCATTTT. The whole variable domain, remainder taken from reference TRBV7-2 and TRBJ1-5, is GAGVSQSPSNKVTEKGKDVELRCDPISGHTALYWYRQSLGQGLEFLIYFQGNSAPDKSGLPSDRFSAERTGGSVSTLTIQRTQQEDSAVYLCASTVGSYSNQPQHFGDGTRLSIL.

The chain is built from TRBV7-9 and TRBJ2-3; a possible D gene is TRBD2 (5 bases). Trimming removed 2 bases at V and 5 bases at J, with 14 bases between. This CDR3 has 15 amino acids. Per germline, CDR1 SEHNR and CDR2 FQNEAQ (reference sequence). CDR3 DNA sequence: TGTGCCAGCAGCTTAAGAGGGCGTAACGGAGATACGCAGTATTTT. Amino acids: CASSLRGRNGDTQYF.

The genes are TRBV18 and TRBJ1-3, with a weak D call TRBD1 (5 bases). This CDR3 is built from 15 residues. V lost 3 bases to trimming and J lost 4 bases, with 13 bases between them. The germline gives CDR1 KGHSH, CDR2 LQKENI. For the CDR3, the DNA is TGTGCCAGCTCACCCTTCGACAGTAGGGGAAACACCATATATTTT. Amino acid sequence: CASSPFDSRGNTIYF.

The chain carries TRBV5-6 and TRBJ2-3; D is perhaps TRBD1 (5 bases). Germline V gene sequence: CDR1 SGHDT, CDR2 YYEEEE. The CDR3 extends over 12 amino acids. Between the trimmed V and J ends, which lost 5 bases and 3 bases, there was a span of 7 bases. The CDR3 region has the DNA TGTGCCAGCAGAGGGGCAACAGATACGCAGTATTTT. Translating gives CASRGATDTQYF. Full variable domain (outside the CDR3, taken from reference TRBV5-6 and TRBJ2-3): DAGVTQSPTHLIKTRGQQVTLRCSPKSGHDTVSWYQQALGQGPQFIFQYYEEEERQRGNFPDRFSGHQFPNYSSELNVNALLLGDSALYLCASRGATDTQYFGPGTRLTVL.

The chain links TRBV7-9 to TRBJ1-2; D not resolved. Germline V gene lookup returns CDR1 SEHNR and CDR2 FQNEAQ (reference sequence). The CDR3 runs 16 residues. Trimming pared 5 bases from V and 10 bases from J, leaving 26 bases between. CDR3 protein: CASSPPEGRRPRIYTF. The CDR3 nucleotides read TGTGCCAGCAGCCCCCCCGAGGGCAGGCGGCCTCGAATCTACACCTTC.